The rows below give T cell receptor beta chains drawn from one sample of a study of control samples from healthy donors and cancer patients. The protocol was immunoSEQ multiplex PCR, while the TCRdb copy is restricted to in-frame clones and leaves out a portion. The repertoire consists of fewer than 30,000 clones, with about 87% occurring once and the leading ten covering 1.6%. Sequenced: PBMCs. All receptors come from a woman aged 40-49 years with lung cancer. CDR3s include the opening cysteine and the closing phenylalanine or tryptophan. Fields, in order: D gene, J gene, V gene, clone size, CDR3 DNA, CDR3 protein. D genes are given only for firm matches. Clone size is shown for a subset of rows, as once, few, many or a class of expanded clone.

-	TRBJ2-2	TRBV6-5	-	TGTGCCAGCAGGGGGCAGGGCGGGGAGCTGTTTTTT	CASRGQGGELFF
TRBD1	TRBJ1-1	TRBV19	-	TGTGCCAGTAGTATAAGACAGGGTAGAGCTTTCTTT	CASSIRQGRAFF
-	TRBJ2-7	TRBV6-2/TRBV6-3	few	TGTGCCAGCAGTTACCACAGGGAACTTTCTGGGGAGCAGTACTTC	CASSYHRELSGEQYF
TRBD1	TRBJ2-5	TRBV15	-	TGTGCCACCAGCAGGGACAGGGAAGAGACCCAGTACTTC	CATSRDREETQYF
-	TRBJ2-1	TRBV6-5	-	TGTGCCAGCAGTTCCTCGGGACGGGTTGTCGAGGAGCAGTTCTTC	CASSSSGRVVEEQFF
-	TRBJ1-2	TRBV5-1	-	TGCGCCAGCAGCTTGGAGGGAGGGAGGTATGGCTACACCTTC	CASSLEGGRYGYTF
-	TRBJ1-4	TRBV6-1	-	TGTGCCAGCAGTGAATCTGGGGAAGCGAGTGAAAAACTGTTTTTT	CASSESGEASEKLFF
-	TRBJ2-5	TRBV14	-	TGTGCCAGCAGCCAAGAGGTGTCCCCAGAGACCCAGTACTTC	CASSQEVSPETQYF
-	TRBJ2-1	TRBV12-2	-	TGTGCAAGTCGCCCCCCCCCGGGACTGGCATACAATGAGCAGTTCTTC	CASRPPPGLAYNEQFF
-	TRBJ2-7	TRBV29-1	-	TGCAGCGTTGAGAATGCAGGGGGAGGCTACGAGCAGTACTTC	CSVENAGGGYEQYF
-	TRBJ1-4	TRBV11-3	-	TGTGCCAGCAGCTCATCGACAGGCTTAAATGAAAAACTGTTTTTT	CASSSSTGLNEKLFF
-	TRBJ2-1	TRBV4-3	-	TGCGCCAGCAGCCAAGATCAGGGCGGGGCCTACAATGAGCAGTTCTTC	CASSQDQGGAYNEQFF
-	TRBJ1-3	TRBV29-1	-	TGCAGCGTTGAATGGGGGACTGGAAACACCATATATTTT	CSVEWGTGNTIYF
-	TRBJ1-5	TRBV27	-	TGTGCCAGCAAAGATTCAGGGTTAGGTGTTCAGCCCCAGCATTTT	CASKDSGLGVQPQHF
-	TRBJ2-2	TRBV3-1/TRBV3-2	-	TGTGCCAGCAGCCCCTCCGTGGGGTTGTCAGGGGAGCTGTTTTTT	CASSPSVGLSGELFF
-	TRBJ2-1	TRBV27	-	TGTGCCAGCAGTGCGACTGGGGGGACACAGGTTTGGAGTGAGCAGTTCTTC	CASSATGGTQVWSEQFF
-	TRBJ2-1	TRBV24-1	-	TGTGCCACCAGTGGGTACAATGAGCAGTTCTTC	CATSGYNEQFF
-	TRBJ1-2	TRBV12-3/TRBV12-4	-	TGTGCCAGTGGGGATGAGTTAAGCTACACCTTC	CASGDELSYTF
TRBD2	TRBJ2-7	TRBV5-1	-	TGCGCCAGCAGCTTAAGTAGCGGGGGGGCCACCATTTCCTACGAGCAGTACTTC	CASSLSSGGATISYEQYF
-	TRBJ1-2	TRBV5-1	-	TGCGCCAGCAGCTTGTCCCCAGCCTATGGCTACACCTTC	CASSLSPAYGYTF
TRBD1	TRBJ1-1	TRBV18	-	TGTGCCAGCTCACCACCGACAGGGGACGGGGCCACTGAAGCTTTCTTT	CASSPPTGDGATEAFF
TRBD1	TRBJ2-3	TRBV7-6	-	TGTGCCAGCAGCTTCAGCCCTCAACAGGGGGCGGGCACAGATACGCAGTATTTT	CASSFSPQQGAGTDTQYF
TRBD1	TRBJ1-2	TRBV5-6	-	TGTGCCAGCAGCCTACGAATTAGCCAGGGGGAGAGGGGTGGCTACACCTTC	CASSLRISQGERGGYTF
TRBD1	TRBJ1-5	TRBV30	once	TGTGCCTGGGACAGGGGTAGCAATCAGCCCCAGCATTTT	CAWDRGSNQPQHF
TRBD1	TRBJ2-5	TRBV19	-	TGTGCCAGTAGTATGGGACAGGCGTCCCAAGAGACCCAGTACTTC	CASSMGQASQETQYF
TRBD1	TRBJ1-1	TRBV25-1	-	TGTGCCAGCAGTGAATATACGGACAGGGGGCTGAACACTGAAGCTTTCTTT	CASSEYTDRGLNTEAFF
-	TRBJ1-5	TRBV28	-	TGTGCCAGCCTCGGACCCCGGGCCCCCCAGCCCCAGCATTTT	CASLGPRAPQPQHF
-	TRBJ2-7	TRBV12-3/TRBV12-4	-	TGTGCCAGCAGTTTAGCTGCAGGGTACGAGCAGTACTTC	CASSLAAGYEQYF
TRBD2	TRBJ2-3	TRBV27	-	TGTGCCAGCAGGAAAGCGGGGGGAAACTCAGATACGCAGTATTTT	CASRKAGGNSDTQYF
TRBD2	TRBJ2-3	TRBV7-2	-	TGTGCCAGCAGCTTTAGCGGGGGGGCCGGCACAGATACGCAGTATTTT	CASSFSGGAGTDTQYF
TRBD2	TRBJ2-5	TRBV7-9	-	TGTGCCAGCAGCCCACCTCTGGGGGGGAACCAAGAGACCCAGTACTTC	CASSPPLGGNQETQYF
-	TRBJ1-2	TRBV2	-	TGTGCCAGCAGTGATATGAATGGGGGCTACACCTTC	CASSDMNGGYTF
-	TRBJ1-1	TRBV18	-	TGTGCCAGCTCCCCTGAGACTGGGAACACTGAAGCTTTCTTT	CASSPETGNTEAFF
TRBD2	TRBJ2-7	TRBV28	-	TGTGCCAGCAGTTTATGGCGGGGGACCGTAAGCTCCTACGAGCAGTACTTC	CASSLWRGTVSSYEQYF
-	TRBJ1-1	TRBV2	few	TGTGCCAGCACTGGGGGCCCTGAAGCTTTCTTT	CASTGGPEAFF
TRBD1	TRBJ1-1	TRBV30	-	TGTGCCTGGAACAGGGGGCCGGGGGCTTCTGAAGCTTTCTTT	CAWNRGPGASEAFF
-	TRBJ1-1	TRBV14	-	TGTGCCAGCAGCCAAGTGAGGGACACTGAAGCTTTCTTT	CASSQVRDTEAFF
-	TRBJ1-1	TRBV7-2	-	TGTGCCAGCAGAGAGGGGTTGAACACTGAAGCTTTCTTT	CASREGLNTEAFF
-	TRBJ2-3	TRBV7-8	-	TGTGCCAGCAGCTTAGATCGTCCAGATACGCAGTATTTT	CASSLDRPDTQYF
TRBD1	TRBJ2-1	TRBV9	once	TGTGCCAGCAGCGTGACAGGGGTGGCTGAGCAGTTCTTC	CASSVTGVAEQFF